This T cell receptor beta chain was sequenced in a study of blood T cell repertoires in COVID-19. Study as a whole: PBMCs, B-cell-depleted T cells, or T cells provided the cDNA or gDNA that made up the material.

The V end lost 2 bases, the J end lost 6 bases, and 11 bases lay between the germline ends. CDR1 and CDR2 from the germline V gene are SGHKS and YYEKEE (reference sequence). The CDR3 covers 13 residues. Participants were aged roughly 18 to 100 years from around 26 US areas. Generated by immunoSEQ multiplex PCR, the TCRdb table keeps only in-frame clones and is missing some. Altogether approximately 220,000 clones are present, 85% to 90% being singletons, with the ten largest covering roughly 4%. Sequenced sample: PBMCs or T cells enriched from blood (not recorded which). This receptor was taken from a woman younger than 45 with acute COVID-19. The chain links TRBV5-5 to TRBJ2-5, with D perhaps TRBD1 (6 bases). CDR3 region: CASSFPRGQTQYF. The DNA of the CDR3 is TGTGCCAGCAGCTTCCCCAGGGGTCAGACCCAGTACTTC.